Each of the 25 T cell receptor beta chains below was sequenced from the same sample in a study of cytotoxic CD8 clonotypes in ibrutinib-treated CLL. Libraries were prepared by immunoSEQ multiplex PCR; TCRdb keeps only in-frame clonotypes and omits some of them. The sample holds approximately 190,000 clones, nearly 80% seen once. Sequenced material: PBMCs, taken after 12 months of ibrutinib treatment. The receptors were gathered from a human donor with chronic lymphocytic leukemia.

This chain links TRBV2 with TRBJ2-7; perhaps TRBD2 as D (6 bases). The germline CDR1 and CDR2 sequences are SNHLY and FYNNEI. This CDR3 region has 15 residues. The ends were cut back, 4 bases at V and 4 bases at J, with 17 bases in the middle. The CDR3 spells CASSAWGGMLYEQYF. The CDR3 nucleotides read TGTGCCAGCAGTGCCTGGGGCGGGATGTTATACGAGCAGTACTTC. Based on the CDR3 plus reference TRBV2 and TRBJ2-7, the full variable domain is EPEVTQTPSHQVTQMGQEVILRCVPISNHLYFYWYRQILGQKVEFLVSFYNNEISEKSEIFDDQFSVERPDGSNFTLKIRSTKLEDSAMYFCASSAWGGMLYEQYFGPGTRLTVT.

This clone was seen just once. This rearrangement joins TRBV6-5 to TRBJ1-1, with 9 bases matching TRBD1. Germline CDR1 MNHEY, CDR2 SVGAGI. V lost 4 bases and J lost 5; bases outside the gene matches: 11. The CDR3 is 16 amino acids. The CDR3 region has the DNA TGTGCCAGCAGTTTTCTCCCCGGGACAGGGAGGACTGAAGCTTTCTTT. Translating it yields CASSFLPGTGRTEAFF.

The chain uses TRBV11-2 and TRBJ2-3; D is undetermined. CDR3 size: 12 residues. V was pared by 5 bases and J by 7 bases, with 10 bases between. From germline, CDR1 is SGHAT and CDR2 FQNNGV. CDR3 amino acids: CASSIVGYTQYF. Written as DNA, the CDR3 is TGTGCCAGCAGCATCGTGGGCTATACGCAGTATTTT.

This sequence joins TRBV19 and TRBJ2-1; 8 positions match TRBD2. V was clipped by 4 bases and J by 0 bases; unmatched bases: 2. Germline CDR1 is LNHDA and CDR2 is SQIVND (reference sequence). This CDR3 is 15 amino acids long. As DNA, the CDR3 is TGTGCCAGTAGTAGCGGGGGGCCCTCCTACAATGAGCAGTTCTTC. It is translated as CASSSGGPSYNEQFF. Filled out from reference TRBV19 and TRBJ2-1, the complete variable domain reads DGGITQSPKYLFRKEGQNVTLSCEQNLNHDAMYWYRQDPGQGLRLIYYSQIVNDFQKGDIAEGYSVSREKKESFPLTVTSAQKNPTAFYLCASSSGGPSYNEQFFGPGTRLTVL.

The chain uses TRBV6-5 and TRBJ2-7; 8 nucleotides align to TRBD1. This CDR3 has 15 amino acids. The V and J ends lost 0 bases and 6 bases, in that order; junction bases with no gene match: 7. Per germline, CDR1 MNHEY and CDR2 SVGAGI. CDR3 sequence: CASSYSTTGGREQYF. DNA of the CDR3: TGTGCCAGCAGTTACTCGACCACAGGGGGACGCGAGCAGTACTTC.

V and J are TRBV6-1 and TRBJ1-5; D not certain. V was cut by 6 bases and J by 4 bases, with 16 bases left in between. CDR3 length: 15 residues. The V gene's germline CDR1 is MNHNS and CDR2 SASEGT. The CDR3 sequence: CASRLMRHGNQPQHF. The CDR3 DNA is TGTGCCAGCAGATTAATGCGACACGGGAATCAGCCCCAGCATTTT.

This clone appeared a few times. Other DNA sequences in the sample encode the same CDR3. CDR3 protein: CASSLDRADTQYF. The DNA of the CDR3 is TGCGCCAGCAGCTTGGACCGGGCAGATACGCAGTATTTT. V is TRBV5-1 and J is TRBJ2-3, with no clear D. The CDR3 loop spans 13 amino acids. Looked up from germline, CDR1 is SGHRS and CDR2 is YFSETQ. Trimming stripped 0 bases from V and 4 bases from J, with 6 bases between.

The chain carries TRBV7-9 and TRBJ2-7; possible D gene TRBD1, 5 bases. This CDR3 has 14 residues. V was trimmed by 4 bases and J by 9 bases, leaving 19 bases between them. CDR1 SEHNR and CDR2 FQNEAQ come from the germline V gene (reference sequence). CDR3 in DNA: TGTGCCAGCAGCTCAGCCCGGATAGGGGAACGGCAGTACTTC. Translating it yields CASSSARIGERQYF.

The J gene is TRBJ1-2, the V gene TRBV4-1, with TRBD1 as a possible D gene (6 bases). Per the germline V gene, CDR1 is MGHRA and CDR2 is YSYEKL. The CDR3 spans 17 residues. Trimming cost V 2 bases and J 4 bases, with 20 bases left between them. The CDR3 DNA follows: TGCGCCAGCAGCCAAACTTTATCGAGAATAGGGGGCTATGGCTACACCTTC. This sequence encodes CASSQTLSRIGGYGYTF.

This clone was detected once. J is TRBJ2-1 and V is TRBV18, with D uncertain. The germline V and J ends were trimmed by 2 bases and 15 bases, with 17 bases remaining between them. This CDR3 is 13 amino acids long. In germline, CDR1 is KGHSH, CDR2 LQKENI. The CDR3 DNA follows: TGTGCCAGCTCACCAGAGGTTGGGTTAGGCAGGTTCTTC. Its translation is CASSPEVGLGRFF.

This chain uses TRBV9 with TRBJ2-1; D is unclear. V lost 6 bases, J lost 6 bases, and 19 bases lay in between. The CDR3 extends over 15 amino acids. The germline V gene has CDR1 SGDLS and CDR2 YYNGEE. The CDR3 reads CASILLNWSRNEQFF. For the CDR3, the DNA is TGTGCCAGCATCCTACTAAACTGGTCCCGCAATGAGCAGTTCTTC.

The V gene is TRBV27, the J gene TRBJ2-3; 8 positions match TRBD2. With 5 bases clipped from V and 6 bases from J, the junction kept 19 bases outside the gene matches. The germline CDR1 and CDR2 sequences are MNHEY and SMNVEV (reference sequence). This CDR3 is built from 18 residues. The CDR3, as DNA: TGTGCCAGCAGTCCACCGTCCGGTTGGAGCGGGAGCATGGATACGCAGTATTTT. Its protein is CASSPPSGWSGSMDTQYF.

This rearrangement joins TRBV6-6 to TRBJ1-1, with a tentative D call TRBD1 (5 bases). This CDR3 contains 15 residues. CDR1 is MNHNY and CDR2 is SVGAGI in the germline V gene (reference sequence). V dropped 4 bases and J dropped 2 bases, with 14 bases sitting between them. CDR3 DNA: TGTGCCAGCAGTTTCGGGGACGCTGGAAACACTGAAGCTTTCTTT. Its protein product is CASSFGDAGNTEAFF.

The chain uses TRBV27 and TRBJ1-2, with TRBD1 identical over 9 bases. The CDR3 sequence is 16 residues long. Looked up from germline, CDR1 is MNHEY and CDR2 is SMNVEV (reference sequence). J gave up 5 bases and V 5 bases, and 12 bases lay outside the gene matches. The CDR3 sequence: CASSHQSQGAGYGYTF. The CDR3 DNA is TGTGCCAGCAGTCACCAATCACAGGGGGCTGGTTATGGCTACACCTTC.

This clone showed up just a few times. This sequence joins TRBV2 and TRBJ1-1, with D unclear. There are 12 residues in the CDR3. The V end lost 4 bases, the J end lost 5 bases, and 8 bases lay between the germline ends. Germline V gene data show CDR1 as SNHLY and CDR2 as FYNNEI. CDR3 DNA sequence: TGTGCCAGCAGTGGCCGATTGACTGAAGCTTTCTTT. Translation: CASSGRLTEAFF.

The chain combines TRBV7-6 with TRBJ2-7; D gene unclear. V lost 3 bases and J 0 bases, leaving 12 bases between the germline ends. The CDR3 length is 15 residues. The germline gives CDR1 SGHVS, CDR2 FNYEAQ. Here the CDR3 DNA reads TGTGCCAGCAGCTTGGGTAATTACGGCTCCTACGAGCAGTACTTC. Protein product: CASSLGNYGSYEQYF. Full variable domain (remainder filled in from reference TRBV7-6 and TRBJ2-7): GAGVSQSPRYKVTKRGQDVALRCDPISGHVSLYWYRQALGQGPEFLTYFNYEAQQDKSGLPNDRFSAERPEGSISTLTIQRTEQRDSAMYRCASSLGNYGSYEQYFGPGTRLTVT.

This clone was counted between two and nine times. The chain couples TRBV19 to TRBJ1-5, with TRBD1 as a possible D gene (5 bases). Trimming stripped 5 bases from V and 1 base from J, with 21 bases between. The CDR3 has 18 residues. Per the germline V gene, CDR1 is LNHDA and CDR2 is SQIVND (reference sequence). The chain's CDR3 is CASSSQGPGGMSNQPQHF. The CDR3 bases are TGTGCCAGTAGTTCCCAGGGCCCCGGGGGTATGAGCAATCAGCCCCAGCATTTT.

Details on this clone: In the same sample, other DNA sequences code for this CDR3. The CDR3 protein is CASSLGNEQFF. CDR3 nucleotide sequence: TGTGCCAGCAGCTTGGGGAATGAGCAGTTCTTC. The V and J genes are TRBV7-6 and TRBJ2-1; no clear D gene. The CDR3 is 11 amino acids. The V and J ends lost 3 bases and 7 bases respectively, with 4 bases between them. Looked up from germline, CDR1 is SGHVS and CDR2 is FNYEAQ.

The chain couples TRBV4-1 to TRBJ1-2, with D unresolved. The ends were cut back, 1 base at V and 8 bases at J, with 14 bases in the middle. From germline, CDR1 is MGHRA and CDR2 YSYEKL. This CDR3 is 14 amino acids long. The CDR3 sequence: CASSQGFRAKGYTF. CDR3 bases: TGCGCCAGCAGCCAAGGGTTCCGTGCCAAAGGCTACACCTTC.

V and J are TRBV5-1 and TRBJ2-7; 14 bases map to TRBD2. The V segment lost 4 bases and the J segment 0 bases; nucleotides outside the gene matches: 6. The CDR3 contains 17 residues. Looked up from germline, CDR1 is SGHRS and CDR2 is YFSETQ. The CDR3 protein is CASSRTSGGLSSYEQYF. The CDR3 DNA follows: TGCGCCAGCAGCAGGACTAGCGGGGGGCTCAGCTCCTACGAGCAGTACTTC.

This clone showed up just a few times. This sample includes further DNA sequences coding for the same CDR3. Here the CDR3 reads CASSFGANTEAFF. DNA for the CDR3: TGCGCCAGCAGCTTCGGGGCGAACACTGAAGCTTTCTTT. The V and J genes are TRBV5-1 and TRBJ1-1; D might be TRBD1 (5 bases). The V gene lost 2 bases and the J gene lost 1 base, with 6 bases spanning the gap. Per the germline V gene, CDR1 is SGHRS and CDR2 is YFSETQ. This CDR3 contains 13 residues.

The chain links TRBV27 to TRBJ1-2; tentative D call: TRBD1 (5 bases). Deletions cut 3 bases from V and 6 bases from J, with 17 bases between. The germline CDR1 and CDR2 sequences are MNHEY and SMNVEV (reference sequence). The CDR3 runs to 15 residues. CDR3 sequence: CASSFLRDGPDGYTF. CDR3 nucleotides: TGTGCCAGCAGTTTCTTGCGGGACGGCCCGGATGGCTACACCTTC.

This chain uses TRBV30 with TRBJ2-2; D gene uncertain. With 4 bases removed from V and 8 bases from J, the gap between germline ends came to 8 bases. The CDR3 contains 11 residues. Looked up from germline, CDR1 is GTSNPN and CDR2 is SVGIG (reference sequence). CDR3 loop: CAWTIRGELFF. As DNA, the CDR3 is TGTGCCTGGACGATCCGGGGGGAGCTGTTTTTT.

The chain is built from TRBV18 and TRBJ2-7; D is perhaps TRBD2 (6 bases). The V end was cut by 5 bases, the J end by 6 bases, with 14 bases between. The length of the CDR3 is 13 residues. Germline V gene sequence: CDR1 KGHSH, CDR2 LQKENI. Written as DNA, the CDR3 is TGTGCCAGCTCATCGACAAGCGGGTCCGAGCAGTACTTC. Encoded protein: CASSSTSGSEQYF.

The chain is built from TRBV6-1 and TRBJ1-2, with a weak D call TRBD1 (6 bases). This CDR3 region has 15 residues. V lost 4 bases, J lost 4 bases, and 16 bases lay in between. In germline, CDR1 is MNHNS, CDR2 SASEGT. CDR3 loop: CASSGGQGRSYGYTF. The CDR3 bases are TGTGCCAGCAGTGGGGGGCAGGGAAGGAGCTATGGCTACACCTTC.